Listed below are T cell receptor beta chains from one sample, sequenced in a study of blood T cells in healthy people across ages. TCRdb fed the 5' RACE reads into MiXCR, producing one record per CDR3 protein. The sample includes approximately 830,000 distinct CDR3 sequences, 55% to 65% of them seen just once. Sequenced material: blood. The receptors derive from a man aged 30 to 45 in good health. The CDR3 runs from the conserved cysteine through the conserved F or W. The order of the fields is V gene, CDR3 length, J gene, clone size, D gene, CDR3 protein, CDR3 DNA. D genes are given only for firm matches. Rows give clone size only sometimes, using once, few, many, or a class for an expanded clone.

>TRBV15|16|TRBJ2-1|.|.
CATSRAAGYSYNEQFF
TGTGCCACCAGCAGAGCGGCAGGGTACTCCTACAATGAGCAGTTCTTC
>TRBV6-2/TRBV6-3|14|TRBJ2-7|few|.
CASSFPLVGYEQYF
TGTGCCAGCAGTTTCCCGCTAGTTGGATACGAGCAGTACTTC
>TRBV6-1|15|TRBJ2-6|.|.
CATLSGADGANVLTF
TGTGCCACCTTATCGGGGGCGGATGGGGCCAACGTCCTGACTTTC
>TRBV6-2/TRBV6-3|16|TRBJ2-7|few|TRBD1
CASSRIPGQGRHEQYF
TGTGCCAGCAGTCGGATCCCGGGACAGGGAAGGCACGAGCAGTACTTC
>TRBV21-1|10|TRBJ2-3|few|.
CANSTDTQYF
TGTGCCAATAGCACAGATACGCAGTATTTT
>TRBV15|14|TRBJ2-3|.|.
CATSRGQYTDTQYF
TGTGCCACCAGCAGAGGACAGTACACAGATACGCAGTATTTT
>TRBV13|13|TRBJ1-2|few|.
CASSLPGIHGYTF
TGTGCCAGCAGCTTACCCGGGATTCATGGCTACACCTTC
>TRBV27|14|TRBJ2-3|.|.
CASSPSRPPDTQYF
TGTGCCAGCAGTCCTTCTCGGCCCCCAGATACGCAGTATTTT
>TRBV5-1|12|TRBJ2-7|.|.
CASSLGQTEQYF
TGCGCCAGCAGCTTGGGACAGACCGAGCAGTACTTC
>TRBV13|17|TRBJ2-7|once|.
CASSLGGARGAAYEQYF
TGTGCCAGCAGCTTAGGGGGAGCGCGAGGGGCGGCATACGAGCAGTACTTC
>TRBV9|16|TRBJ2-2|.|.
CASSALADGDTGELFF
TGTGCCAGCAGCGCGTTAGCGGACGGAGACACCGGGGAGCTGTTTTTT
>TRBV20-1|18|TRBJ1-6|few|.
CSATSRTGTHSYNSPLHF
TGCAGTGCCACTAGCCGAACCGGGACACACTCCTATAATTCACCCCTCCACTTT
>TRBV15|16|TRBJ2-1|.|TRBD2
CATSRVGTRSYNEQFF
TGTGCCACCAGCAGAGTAGGGACTAGGAGCTACAATGAGCAGTTCTTC
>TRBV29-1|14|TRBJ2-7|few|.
CSVTRRLSSYEQYF
TGCAGCGTTACACGACGGCTGAGCTCCTACGAGCAGTACTTC
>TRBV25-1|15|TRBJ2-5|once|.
CASFRGRGRTETQYF
TGTGCCAGCTTCAGGGGCAGGGGAAGGACAGAGACCCAGTACTTC
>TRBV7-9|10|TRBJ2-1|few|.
CATATNEQFF
TGTGCCACAGCCACCAATGAGCAGTTCTTC
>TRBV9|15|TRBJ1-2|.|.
CASATRSQAGYGYTF
TGTGCCAGCGCAACCCGTAGCCAGGCGGGGTATGGCTACACCTTC
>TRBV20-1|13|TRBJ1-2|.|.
CSANPPAGTGYTF
TGCAGTGCAAACCCCCCTGCAGGGACCGGCTACACCTTC
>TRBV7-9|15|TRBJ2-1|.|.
CASSLDGQNYNEQFF
TGTGCCAGCAGCTTAGATGGGCAGAACTACAATGAGCAGTTCTTC
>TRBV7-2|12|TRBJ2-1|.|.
CASSLVDNEQFF
TGTGCCAGCAGCTTAGTAGACAATGAGCAGTTCTTC